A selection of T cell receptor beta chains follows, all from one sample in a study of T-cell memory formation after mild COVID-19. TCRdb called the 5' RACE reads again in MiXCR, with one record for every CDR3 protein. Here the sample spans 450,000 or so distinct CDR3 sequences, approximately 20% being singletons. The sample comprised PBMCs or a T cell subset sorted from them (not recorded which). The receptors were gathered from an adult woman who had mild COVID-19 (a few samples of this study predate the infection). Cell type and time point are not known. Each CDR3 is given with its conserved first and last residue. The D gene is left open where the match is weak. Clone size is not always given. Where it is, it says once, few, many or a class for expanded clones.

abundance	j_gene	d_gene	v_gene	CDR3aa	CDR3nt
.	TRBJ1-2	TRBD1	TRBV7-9	CASRHAGTGGYGYTF	TGTGCCAGCAGACATGCCGGGACAGGGGGCTATGGCTACACCTTC
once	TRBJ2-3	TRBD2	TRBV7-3	CASSLLAGAKADTQYF	TGTGCCAGCAGCCTGTTAGCGGGAGCGAAAGCAGATACGCAGTATTTT
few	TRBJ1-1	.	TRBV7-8	CASNPLWGTDTEAFF	TGTGCCAGCAACCCCCTTTGGGGGACGGACACTGAAGCTTTCTTT
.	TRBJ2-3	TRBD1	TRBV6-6	CASTPNTGQTTDKGTDTQYF	TGTGCCAGCACCCCCAACACGGGACAGACGACGGACAAGGGCACAGATACGCAGTATTTT
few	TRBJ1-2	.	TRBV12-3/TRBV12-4	CASSSQGLGYTF	TGTGCCAGCAGTTCACAGGGTTTGGGCTACACCTTC
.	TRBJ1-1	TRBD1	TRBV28	CASSFGDRLNTEAFF	TGTGCCAGCAGTTTTGGGGACAGGCTGAACACTGAAGCTTTCTTT
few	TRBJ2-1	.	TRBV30	CAWSGLVGAYNEQFF	TGTGCCTGGAGTGGCCTAGTGGGGGCCTACAATGAGCAGTTCTTC
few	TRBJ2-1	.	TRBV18	CASSPGASNSYNEQFF	TGTGCCAGCTCCCCAGGGGCTTCCAACTCCTACAATGAGCAGTTCTTC
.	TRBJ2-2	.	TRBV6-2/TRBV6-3	CATSSQEQDTGELFF	TGTGCCACCTCTTCCCAGGAACAGGACACCGGGGAGCTGTTTTTT
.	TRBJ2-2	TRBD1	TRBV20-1	CSAGAGTDNTGELFF	TGCAGTGCTGGAGCCGGGACAGATAACACCGGGGAGCTGTTTTTT
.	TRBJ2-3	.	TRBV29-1	CSAGQSTDTQYF	TGCAGCGCCGGACAGAGCACAGATACGCAGTATTTT
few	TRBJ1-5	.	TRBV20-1	CGVGGGNQPQHF	TGCGGCGTAGGGGGGGGCAATCAGCCCCAGCATTTT
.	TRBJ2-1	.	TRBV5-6	CASSLRWLSLDNEQFF	TGTGCCAGCAGCTTGCGGTGGCTTTCCTTGGACAATGAGCAGTTCTTC
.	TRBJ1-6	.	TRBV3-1	CASSLDAADWTLHF	TGTGCCAGCAGCCTTGACGCGGCGGACTGGACCCTCCACTTT
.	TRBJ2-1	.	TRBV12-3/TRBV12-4	CASSNGYNEQFF	TGTGCCAGCAGTAATGGGTACAATGAGCAGTTCTTC
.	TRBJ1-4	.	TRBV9	CASSGDGRLLNEKLFF	TGTGCCAGCAGCGGGGACGGTCGCCTTCTTAATGAAAAACTGTTTTTT
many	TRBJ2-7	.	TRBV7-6	CASSSQSGEQYF	TGTGCCAGCAGTAGCCAGTCGGGAGAGCAGTACTTC
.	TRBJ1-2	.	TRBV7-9	CASSLAGIWEIGYTF	TGTGCCAGCAGCTTAGCCGGGATCTGGGAGATAGGCTACACCTTC
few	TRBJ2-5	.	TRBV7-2	CASSLGRQGTQYF	TGTGCCAGCAGCTTAGGGCGGCAAGGGACCCAGTACTTC
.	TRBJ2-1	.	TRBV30	CAWSVWRGRPSYNEQFF	TGTGCCTGGAGTGTATGGCGGGGGCGTCCGTCCTACAATGAGCAGTTCTTC
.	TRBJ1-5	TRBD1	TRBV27	CASSSTGYQPQHF	TGTGCCAGCAGTTCGACAGGGTATCAGCCCCAGCATTTT
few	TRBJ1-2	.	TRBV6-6	CASNFLGGDYGYTF	TGTGCCAGCAATTTTTTGGGGGGCGACTATGGCTACACCTTC
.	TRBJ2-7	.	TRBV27	CASSLHLGGYEQYF	TGTGCCAGCAGTTTACACCTAGGGGGCTACGAGCAGTACTTC
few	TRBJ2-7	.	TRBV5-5	CASSLGGRSSYEQYF	TGTGCCAGCAGCTTGGGAGGTAGGAGCTCCTACGAGCAGTACTTC
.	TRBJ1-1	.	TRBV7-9	CASSSSRQVPFF	TGTGCCAGCAGTTCATCCCGACAAGTCCCTTTCTTT
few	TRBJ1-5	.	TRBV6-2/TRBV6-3	CASSRVRGRRGQPQHF	TGTGCCAGCTCTCGAGTCCGGGGGAGAAGGGGACAGCCCCAGCATTTT
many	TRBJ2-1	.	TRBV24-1	CATSGQDGYKYNEQFF	TGTGCCACCAGTGGACAGGACGGGTACAAATACAATGAGCAGTTCTTC
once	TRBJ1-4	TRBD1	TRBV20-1	CSARRDRDEKLFF	TGCAGTGCTAGGAGGGACAGAGATGAAAAACTGTTTTTT
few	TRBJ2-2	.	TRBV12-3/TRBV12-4	CASSPGLQGTGELFF	TGTGCCAGCAGCCCAGGACTTCAGGGCACCGGGGAGCTGTTTTTT
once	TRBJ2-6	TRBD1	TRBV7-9	CASSPQPGQGRSGANVLTF	TGTGCCAGCAGCCCACAGCCGGGACAGGGTCGCTCTGGGGCCAACGTCCTGACTTTC
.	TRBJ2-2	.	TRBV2	CASMAGMAPGELFF	TGTGCCAGCATGGCAGGGATGGCCCCCGGGGAGCTGTTTTTT
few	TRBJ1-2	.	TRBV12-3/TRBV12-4	CASSGTLSNYGYTF	TGTGCCAGCAGTGGGACACTTTCTAACTATGGCTACACCTTC
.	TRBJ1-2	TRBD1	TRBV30	CAWSGTGSRGYTF	TGTGCCTGGAGCGGGACAGGGAGTAGGGGCTACACCTTC
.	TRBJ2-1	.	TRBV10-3	CAIAKWGNEQFF	TGTGCCATCGCTAAGTGGGGCAATGAGCAGTTCTTC
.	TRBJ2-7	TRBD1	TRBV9	CASSAGDSPYEQYF	TGTGCCAGCAGCGCTGGGGACAGTCCCTACGAGCAGTACTTC
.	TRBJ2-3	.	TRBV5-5	CASSPRRRDTDTQYF	TGTGCCAGCAGCCCTAGGCGGAGGGACACAGATACGCAGTATTTT
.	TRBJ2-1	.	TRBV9	CASSHTGFYNEQFF	TGTGCCAGCAGCCATACAGGGTTCTACAATGAGCAGTTCTTC
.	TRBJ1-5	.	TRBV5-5	CASSPLGGDGSNQPQHF	TGTGCCAGCAGCCCCCTCGGCGGAGACGGTAGCAATCAGCCCCAGCATTTT
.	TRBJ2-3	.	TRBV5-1	CASSLARGLLADTQYF	TGCGCCAGCAGCTTGGCCCGGGGGCTCCTCGCAGATACGCAGTATTTT
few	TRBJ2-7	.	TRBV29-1	CSVAGIQASYEQYF	TGCAGCGTTGCCGGGATCCAGGCCAGCTACGAGCAGTACTTC
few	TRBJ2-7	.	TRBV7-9	CASSSKGGYEQYF	TGTGCCAGCAGCTCTAAGGGGGGCTACGAGCAGTACTTC
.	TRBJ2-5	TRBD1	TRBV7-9	CASSPTGTVFGAQYF	TGTGCCAGCAGCCCAACCGGGACAGTCTTCGGGGCCCAGTACTTC
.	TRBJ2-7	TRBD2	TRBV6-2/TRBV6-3	CASTTSGRLNSEQYF	TGTGCCAGCACGACTAGCGGGAGGTTGAATAGCGAGCAGTACTTC
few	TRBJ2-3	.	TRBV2	CASSGAPHTDTQYF	TGTGCCAGCAGTGGGGCGCCGCACACAGATACGCAGTATTTT
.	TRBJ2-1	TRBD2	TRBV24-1	CATSDQRLAGSYNEQFF	TGTGCCACCAGTGATCAACGACTAGCGGGGAGTTACAATGAGCAGTTCTTC
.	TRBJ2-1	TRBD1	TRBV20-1	CSAQTGTANNEQFF	TGCAGTGCTCAGACCGGGACAGCGAACAATGAGCAGTTCTTC
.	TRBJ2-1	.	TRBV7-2	CASSPVRGHYNEQFF	TGTGCCAGCAGCCCGGTCCGGGGACACTACAATGAGCAGTTCTTC
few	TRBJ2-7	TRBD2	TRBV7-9	CASSLVAGVGEQYF	TGTGCCAGCAGCTTAGTAGCGGGAGTTGGAGAGCAGTACTTC
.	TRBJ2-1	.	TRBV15	CATSRRAVDNEQFF	TGTGCCACCAGTCGGCGGGCGGTAGACAATGAGCAGTTCTTC